This TCR beta chain was captured by sequencing in a study of T cell changes during pregnancy in multiple sclerosis (dated by TCRdb to the late 2010s). Notes on the research overall: The study looked at changes in the T cell repertoire across pregnancy in women with multiple sclerosis.

For this clone: Its antigen specificity is not known. No much larger clone is present one base from it, and per-base qualities are unavailable.

Receptors were amplified or captured by the immunoSEQ multiplex PCR assay. Sourced from immuneACCESS, this table was stored by TCRdb with only in-frame sequences that have V and J called. A share of the clones is absent; for the studies checked, an unresolved V gene accounts for under half, and the remainder has no known explanation. This sample is represented by 20,000 to 25,000 clones; just under 85% of them were singletons. 15% to 18% of the sample goes to the ten largest clones. The V end gives up 1 base and the J end 1 base, leaving 8 bases in the junction not matched to a gene. The CDR3 contains 18 residues, cysteine and phenylalanine counted. CDR3 DNA only is kept here, 54 bases in frame from base 1. The germline V gene (reference sequence) supplies CDR1 MNHEY and CDR2 SMNVEV.

The sample consisted of CD8+ T cells from peripheral blood mononuclear cells, taken in the first trimester of pregnancy. This receptor was taken from a female donor in good health, enrolled as a control in a pregnancy study. The chain is encoded by TRBV27 joined to TRBJ2-5, with 11 junctional bases fitting TRBD2. The DNA reads TGTGCCAGCAGTTTATGGGCTAGCGGGAGGTTCGGCCAAGAGACCCAGTACTTC. It translates as CASSLWASGRFGQETQYF.